The following is a T cell receptor beta chain sequence with its context. These data are taken from a study of OX40 agonist ivuxolimab in advanced cancers. This CDR3 has 16 amino acids. With 4 bases clipped from V and 5 bases from J, the junction kept 7 bases outside the gene matches. Germline loops: CDR1 SGHVS, CDR2 FQNEAQ. TCRdb's copy holds only in-frame clones and misses some; the assay was immunoSEQ multiplex PCR. Of over 90,000 clones in the sample, around 91% were seen once. V gene TRBV7-8 combines with J gene TRBJ2-7, with TRBD2 matching 14 bases. The sequences come from CD4+ or CD8+ T cells sorted from blood, collected in a trial of the OX40 agonist ivuxolimab. The clonotype originates from an adult with an advanced solid tumor such as melanoma, head and neck, liver or kidney cancer. CDR3 in DNA: TGTGCCAGCAGCTGGGGACTAGCGGGAGTCGTCCACGAGCAGTACTTC. It codes for CASSWGLAGVVHEQYF.